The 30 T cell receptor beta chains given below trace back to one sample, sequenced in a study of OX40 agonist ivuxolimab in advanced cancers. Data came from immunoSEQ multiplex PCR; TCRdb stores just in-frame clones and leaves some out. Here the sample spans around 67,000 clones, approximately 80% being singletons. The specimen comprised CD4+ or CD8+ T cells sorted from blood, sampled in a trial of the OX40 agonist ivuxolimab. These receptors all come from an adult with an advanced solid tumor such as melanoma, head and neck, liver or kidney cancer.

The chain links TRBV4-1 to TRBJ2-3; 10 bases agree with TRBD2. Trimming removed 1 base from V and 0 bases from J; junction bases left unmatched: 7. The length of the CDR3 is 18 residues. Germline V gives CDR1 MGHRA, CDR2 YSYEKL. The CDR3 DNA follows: TGCGCCAGCAGCCAAGGGTCGGGACTAGCGTCTAGCACAGATACGCAGTATTTT. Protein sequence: CASSQGSGLASSTDTQYF.

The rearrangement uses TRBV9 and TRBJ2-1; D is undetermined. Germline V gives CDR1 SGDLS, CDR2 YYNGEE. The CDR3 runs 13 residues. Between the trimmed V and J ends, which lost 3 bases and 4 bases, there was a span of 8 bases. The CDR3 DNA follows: TGTGCCAGCAGCGCCTCACTGTACAATGAGCAGTTCTTC. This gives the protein CASSASLYNEQFF.

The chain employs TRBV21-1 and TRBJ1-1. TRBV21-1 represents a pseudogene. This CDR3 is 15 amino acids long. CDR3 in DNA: TGTGCCAGCAGCAAAGCGTTCGGGGGGTACACTGAAGCTTTCTTT. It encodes CASSKAFGGYTEAFF.

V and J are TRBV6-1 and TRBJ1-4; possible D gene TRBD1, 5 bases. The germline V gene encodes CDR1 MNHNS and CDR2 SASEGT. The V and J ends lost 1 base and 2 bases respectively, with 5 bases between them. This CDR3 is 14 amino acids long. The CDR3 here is CASSEGGTNEKLFF. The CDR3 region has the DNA TGTGCCAGCAGTGAAGGGGGGACTAATGAAAAACTGTTTTTT.

CDR3 sequence (DNA): TGCGCCAGCAGCTTGTGGGGGTCGGGAGAGACCCAGTACTTC. Protein: CASSLWGSGETQYF. The gene calls are TRBV5-1 and TRBJ2-5; either TRBD1 or TRBD2 may fit D (5 bases each). Germline V gene sequence: CDR1 SGHRS, CDR2 YFSETQ. Trimming left V 1 base short and J 4 bases short, with 11 bases between. The CDR3 has 14 amino acids. Full variable domain (remainder filled in from reference TRBV5-1 and TRBJ2-5): KAGVTQTPRYLIKTRGQQVTLSCSPISGHRSVSWYQQTPGQGLQFLFEYFSETQRNKGNFPGRFSGRQFSNSRSEMNVSTLELGDSALYLCASSLWGSGETQYFGPGTRLLVL.

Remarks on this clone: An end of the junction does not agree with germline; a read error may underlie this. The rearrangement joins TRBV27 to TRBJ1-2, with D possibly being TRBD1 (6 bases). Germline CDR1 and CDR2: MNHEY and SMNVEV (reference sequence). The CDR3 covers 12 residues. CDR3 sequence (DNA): TGTGCCAGCAGTTCCCCTGACAGGAGACCATTCTTC. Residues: CASSSPDRRPFF.

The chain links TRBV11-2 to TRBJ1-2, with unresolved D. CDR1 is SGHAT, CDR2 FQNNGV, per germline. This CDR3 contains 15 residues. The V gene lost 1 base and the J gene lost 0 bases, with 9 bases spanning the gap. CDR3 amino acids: CASSLAPKPNYGYTF. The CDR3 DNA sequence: TGTGCCAGCAGCTTAGCTCCCAAACCTAACTATGGCTACACCTTC. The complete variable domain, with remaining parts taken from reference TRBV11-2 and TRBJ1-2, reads EAGVAQSPRYKIIEKRQSVAFWCNPISGHATLYWYQQILGQGPKLLIQFQNNGVVDDSQLPKDRFSAERLKGVDSTLKIQPAKLEDSAVYLCASSLAPKPNYGYTFGSGTRLTVV.

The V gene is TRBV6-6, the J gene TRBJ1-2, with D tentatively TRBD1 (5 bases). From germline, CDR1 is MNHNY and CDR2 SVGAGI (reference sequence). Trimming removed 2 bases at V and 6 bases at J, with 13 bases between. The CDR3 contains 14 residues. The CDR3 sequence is CASSYDSGKDGYTF. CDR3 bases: TGTGCCAGCAGTTACGATTCAGGGAAGGATGGCTACACCTTC.

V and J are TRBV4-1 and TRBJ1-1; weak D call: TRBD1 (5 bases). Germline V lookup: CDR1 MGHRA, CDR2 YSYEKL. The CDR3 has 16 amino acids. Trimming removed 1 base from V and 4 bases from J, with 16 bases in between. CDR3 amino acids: CASSQVGEKRGTEAFF. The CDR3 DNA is TGCGCCAGCAGCCAAGTGGGTGAGAAGAGGGGCACTGAAGCTTTCTTT.

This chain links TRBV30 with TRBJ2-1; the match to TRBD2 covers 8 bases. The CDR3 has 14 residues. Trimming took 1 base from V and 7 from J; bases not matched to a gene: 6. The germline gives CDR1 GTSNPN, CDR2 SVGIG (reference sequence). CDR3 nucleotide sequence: TGTGCCTGGAGTGGGGCGGGAGGCCTAAATGAGCAGTTCTTC. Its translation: CAWSGAGGLNEQFF.

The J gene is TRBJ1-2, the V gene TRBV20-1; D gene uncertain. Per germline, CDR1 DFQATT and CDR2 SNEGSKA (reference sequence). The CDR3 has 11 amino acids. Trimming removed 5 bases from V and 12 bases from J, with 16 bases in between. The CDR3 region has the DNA TGCAGTGCTCGATCGGGCCTTTTAGACACCTTC. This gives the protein CSARSGLLDTF.

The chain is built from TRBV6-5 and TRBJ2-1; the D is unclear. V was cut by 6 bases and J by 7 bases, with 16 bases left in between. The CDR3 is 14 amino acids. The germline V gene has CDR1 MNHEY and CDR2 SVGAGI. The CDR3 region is CASSPNIIGNEQFF. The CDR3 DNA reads TGTGCCAGCAGCCCCAATATTATTGGGAATGAGCAGTTCTTC.

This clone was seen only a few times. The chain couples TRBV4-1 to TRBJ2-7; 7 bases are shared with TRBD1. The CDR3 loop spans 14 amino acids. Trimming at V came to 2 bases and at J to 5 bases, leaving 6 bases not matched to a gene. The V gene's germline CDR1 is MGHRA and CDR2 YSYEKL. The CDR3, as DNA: TGCGCCAGCAGCCAACTACAGGGGAGTGACGAGCAGTACTTC. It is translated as CASSQLQGSDEQYF.

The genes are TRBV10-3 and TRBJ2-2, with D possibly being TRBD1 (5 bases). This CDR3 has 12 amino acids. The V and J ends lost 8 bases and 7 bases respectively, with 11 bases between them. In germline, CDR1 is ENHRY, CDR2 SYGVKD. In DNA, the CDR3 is TGTGCCATCGGGGCGACGATCGGGGAGCTGTTTTTT. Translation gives CAIGATIGELFF.

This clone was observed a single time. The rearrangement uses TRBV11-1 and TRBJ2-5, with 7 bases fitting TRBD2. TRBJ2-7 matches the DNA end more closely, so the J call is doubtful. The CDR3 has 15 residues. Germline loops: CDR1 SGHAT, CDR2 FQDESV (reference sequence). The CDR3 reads CASSLSLGLVGEQYF. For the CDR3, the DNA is TGTGCCAGCAGCTTGAGTCTTGGACTAGTTGGCGAGCAGTACTTC.

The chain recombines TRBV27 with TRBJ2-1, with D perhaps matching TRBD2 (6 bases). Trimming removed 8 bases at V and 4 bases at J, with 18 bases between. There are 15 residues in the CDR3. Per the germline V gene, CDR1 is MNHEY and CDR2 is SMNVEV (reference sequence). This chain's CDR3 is CASAGLGRRYNEQFF. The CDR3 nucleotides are TGTGCCAGCGCGGGGTTGGGGCGACGTTACAATGAGCAGTTCTTC.

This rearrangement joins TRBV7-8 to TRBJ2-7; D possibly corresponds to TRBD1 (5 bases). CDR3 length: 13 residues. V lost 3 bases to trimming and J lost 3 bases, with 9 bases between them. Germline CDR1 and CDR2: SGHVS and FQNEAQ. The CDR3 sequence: CASSFPGLYEQYF. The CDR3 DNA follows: TGTGCCAGCAGCTTCCCAGGGCTCTACGAGCAGTACTTC.

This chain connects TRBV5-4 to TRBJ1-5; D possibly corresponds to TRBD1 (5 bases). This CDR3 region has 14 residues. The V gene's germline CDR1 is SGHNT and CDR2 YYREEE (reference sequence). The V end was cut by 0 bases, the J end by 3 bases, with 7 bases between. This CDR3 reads CASSLGGTNQPQHF. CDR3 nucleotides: TGTGCCAGCAGCTTGGGAGGGACCAATCAGCCCCAGCATTTT. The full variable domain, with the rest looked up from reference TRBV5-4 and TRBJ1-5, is ETGVTQSPTHLIKTRGQQVTLRCSSQSGHNTVSWYQQALGQGPQFIFQYYREEENGRGNFPPRFSGLQFPNYSSELNVNALELDDSALYLCASSLGGTNQPQHFGDGTRLSIL.

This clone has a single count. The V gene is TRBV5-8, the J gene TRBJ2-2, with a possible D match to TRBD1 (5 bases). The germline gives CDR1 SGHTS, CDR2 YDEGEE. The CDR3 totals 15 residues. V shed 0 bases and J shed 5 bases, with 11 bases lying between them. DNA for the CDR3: TGTGCCAGCAGCTTGGAGGGGCGGTGGACCGGGGAGCTGTTTTTT. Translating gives CASSLEGRWTGELFF.

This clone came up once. The CDR3 coding sequence is TGTGCCAGCAGCTTGGCGGAGGCGGGAACCCAGTACTTC. This encodes CASSLAEAGTQYF. The V call is TRBV7-2, the J call TRBJ2-5, with D possibly being TRBD2 (6 bases). Between the trimmed V and J ends, which lost 3 bases and 8 bases, there was a span of 13 bases. The CDR3 has 13 amino acids. Germline V gene lookup returns CDR1 SGHTA and CDR2 FQGNSA.

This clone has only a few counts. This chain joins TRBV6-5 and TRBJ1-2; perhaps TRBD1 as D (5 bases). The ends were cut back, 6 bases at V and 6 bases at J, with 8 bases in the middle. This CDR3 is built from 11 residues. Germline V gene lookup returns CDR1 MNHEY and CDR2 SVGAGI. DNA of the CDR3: TGTGCCAGCAGGCAGGGTAATGGCTACACCTTC. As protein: CASRQGNGYTF.

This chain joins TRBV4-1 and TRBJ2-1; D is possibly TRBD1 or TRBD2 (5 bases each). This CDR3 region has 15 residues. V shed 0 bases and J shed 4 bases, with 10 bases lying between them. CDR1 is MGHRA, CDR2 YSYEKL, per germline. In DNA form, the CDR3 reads TGCGCCAGCAGCCAAGATGGGACGGCGTACAATGAGCAGTTCTTC. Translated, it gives CASSQDGTAYNEQFF.

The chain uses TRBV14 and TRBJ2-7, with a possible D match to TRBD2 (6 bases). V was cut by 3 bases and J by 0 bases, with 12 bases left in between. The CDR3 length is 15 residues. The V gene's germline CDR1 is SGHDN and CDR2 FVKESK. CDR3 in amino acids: CASSHRGSYSYEQYF. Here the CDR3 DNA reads TGTGCCAGCAGCCACCGGGGGTCGTACTCCTACGAGCAGTACTTC.

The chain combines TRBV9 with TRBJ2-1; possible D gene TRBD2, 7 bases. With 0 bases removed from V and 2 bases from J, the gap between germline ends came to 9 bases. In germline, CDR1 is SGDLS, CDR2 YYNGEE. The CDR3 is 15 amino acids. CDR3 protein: CASSVGGGAYNEQFF. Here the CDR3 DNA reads TGTGCCAGCAGCGTAGGCGGGGGCGCCTACAATGAGCAGTTCTTC.

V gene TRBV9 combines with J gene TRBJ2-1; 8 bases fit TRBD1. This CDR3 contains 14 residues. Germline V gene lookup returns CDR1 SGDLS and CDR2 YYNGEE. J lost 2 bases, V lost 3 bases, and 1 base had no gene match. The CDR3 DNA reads TGTGCCAGCAGCGCGGGACAGGCCTACAATGAGCAGTTCTTC. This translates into CASSAGQAYNEQFF.

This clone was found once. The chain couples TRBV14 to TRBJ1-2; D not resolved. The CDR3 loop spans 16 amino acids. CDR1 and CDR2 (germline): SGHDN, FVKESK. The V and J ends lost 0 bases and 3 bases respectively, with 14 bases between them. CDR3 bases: TGTGCCAGCAGCCAAGATGCGAGACAACATGACTATGGCTACACCTTC. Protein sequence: CASSQDARQHDYGYTF.

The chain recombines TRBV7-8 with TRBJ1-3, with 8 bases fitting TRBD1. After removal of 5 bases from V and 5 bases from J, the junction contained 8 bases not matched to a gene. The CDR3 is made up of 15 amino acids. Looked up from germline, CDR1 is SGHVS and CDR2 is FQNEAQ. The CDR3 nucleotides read TGTGCCAGCAGCCCCGGGTGGACAGGGAGAAACACCATATATTTT. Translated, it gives CASSPGWTGRNTIYF.

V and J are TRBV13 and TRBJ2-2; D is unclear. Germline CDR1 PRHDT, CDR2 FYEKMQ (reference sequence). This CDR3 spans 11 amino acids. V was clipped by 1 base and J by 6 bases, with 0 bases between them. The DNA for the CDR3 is TGTGCCAGCAGCTTAGCCGGGGAGCTGTTTTTT. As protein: CASSLAGELFF. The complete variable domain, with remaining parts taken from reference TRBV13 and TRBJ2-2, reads AAGVIQSPRHLIKEKRETATLKCYPIPRHDTVYWYQQGPGQDPQFLISFYEKMQSDKGSIPDRFSAQQFSDYHSELNMSSLELGDSALYFCASSLAGELFFGEGSRLTVL.

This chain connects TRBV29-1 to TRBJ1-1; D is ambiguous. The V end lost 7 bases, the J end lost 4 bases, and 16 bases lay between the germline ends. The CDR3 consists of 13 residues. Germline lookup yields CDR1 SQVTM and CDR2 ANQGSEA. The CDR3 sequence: CSESGGPGTEAFF. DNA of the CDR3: TGCAGCGAATCTGGAGGTCCGGGCACTGAAGCTTTCTTT.

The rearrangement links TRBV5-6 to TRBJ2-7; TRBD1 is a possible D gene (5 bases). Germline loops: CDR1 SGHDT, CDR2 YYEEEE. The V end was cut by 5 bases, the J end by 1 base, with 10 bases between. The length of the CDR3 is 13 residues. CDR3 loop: CASRLQGSYEQYF. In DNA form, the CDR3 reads TGTGCCAGCAGATTGCAGGGTTCCTACGAGCAGTACTTC.